This T cell receptor (beta chain) was retrieved from a study of cytotoxic CD8 clonotypes in ibrutinib-treated CLL. A remark on this clone: Its target is unknown.

Using immunoSEQ multiplex PCR, the repertoire was profiled, and TCRdb retains in-frame clones only, with some absent. The table has approximately 340,000 clones, about 64% seen once. Study findings and constraints: For progressing versus sustained-remission patients, sampling times were not the same.

Per the germline V gene, CDR1 is SQVTM and CDR2 is ANQGSEA. There are 13 residues in the CDR3. V lost 4 bases to trimming and J lost 3 bases, with 13 bases between them. This TCR was sampled from a human donor with chronic lymphocytic leukemia. The material sequenced was PBMCs, taken after 36 months of ibrutinib treatment. V gene TRBV29-1 combines with J gene TRBJ2-7, with D perhaps TRBD1 (5 bases). For the CDR3, the DNA is TGCAGCGTTGTTGTCAGGGTGGGCTACGAGCAGTACTTC. Translating gives CSVVVRVGYEQYF.